One sample yielded the 15 T cell receptor beta chains listed below, sequenced in a study of T cells in Graves' hyperthyroidism and ophthalmopathy. RNA transcripts provided the source from which TCR beta CDR3 regions were amplified. In the first-round RT-PCR of the TCR CDR3, the HTBI primer set was used. TCRdb analysed the multiplex PCR reads with MiXCR anew, one entry per CDR3 protein. This sample has roughly 740,000 distinct CDR3 sequences, with about a sixth found just once. The sequencing input was blood. The receptors shown here come from a man aged 18 to 30 with Graves' hyperthyroidism.

This clonotype occurred many times. The V and J genes are TRBV5-4 and TRBJ1-1; D is undetermined. This CDR3 comprises 14 residues. Germline loops: CDR1 SGHNT, CDR2 YYREEE (reference sequence). Trimming shortened V by 1 base and J by 5 bases, and 12 bases separated the two germline ends. The CDR3 loop reads CASSLMAVRTEAFF. CDR3 DNA sequence: TGTGCCAGCAGCTTGATGGCAGTAAGGACTGAAGCTTTCTTT. Full variable domain (missing parts from reference TRBV5-4 and TRBJ1-1): ETGVTQSPTHLIKTRGQQVTLRCSSQSGHNTVSWYQQALGQGPQFIFQYYREEENGRGNFPPRFSGLQFPNYSSELNVNALELDDSALYLCASSLMAVRTEAFFGQGTRLTVV.

The chain combines TRBV9 with TRBJ2-3, with D possibly being TRBD2 (6 bases). The germline V and J ends were trimmed by 0 bases and 0 bases, with 8 bases remaining between them. This CDR3 has 15 amino acids. CDR1 and CDR2 from the germline V gene are SGDLS and YYNGEE. The CDR3 nucleotides are TGTGCCAGCAGCGTAGACAGCGGGAGCACAGATACGCAGTATTTT. Its protein is CASSVDSGSTDTQYF.

This clonotype has just a few counts. This chain uses TRBV24-1 with TRBJ2-3; the D is unclear. Per the germline V gene, CDR1 is KGHDR and CDR2 is SFDVKD. V gave up 5 bases and J gave up 0 bases, with 8 bases separating them. The CDR3 spans 14 residues. The CDR3 sequence: CATSAQASTDTQYF. The CDR3 bases are TGTGCCACCAGTGCCCAGGCAAGCACAGATACGCAGTATTTT.

This clonotype was seen repeatedly, ten times or more. The chain is built from TRBV7-3 and TRBJ2-3; 7 nucleotides agree with TRBD1. The J segment lost 5 bases and the V segment lost 7 bases, leaving 6 bases of the junction unmatched. Germline V gene data show CDR1 as SGHTA and CDR2 as FQGTGA. The CDR3 runs 13 residues. The CDR3 sequence: CASNRDRGDTQYF. The DNA for the CDR3 is TGTGCCAGCAACCGGGACAGAGGAGATACGCAGTATTTT.

This clonotype was seen a few times. The V call is TRBV28, the J call TRBJ2-2; the match to TRBD2 covers 9 bases. The CDR3 is made up of 15 amino acids. Germline CDR1 is MDHEN and CDR2 is SYDVKM. J lost 5 bases, V lost 7 bases, and 8 bases had no gene match. The DNA of the CDR3 is TGTGCCAGCATTGGGACTAGCAGAGGGACCGGGGAGCTGTTTTTT. Translated: CASIGTSRGTGELFF.

This clonotype was detected only a few times. The chain uses TRBV19 and TRBJ2-2, with D uncertain. The ends were cut back, 9 bases at V and 6 bases at J, with 23 bases in the middle. The CDR3 consists of 16 residues. The germline V gene encodes CDR1 LNHDA and CDR2 SQIVND (reference sequence). The CDR3: CARPHGPAEAPGELFF. The CDR3 DNA is TGTGCCAGACCCCACGGCCCCGCGGAAGCCCCCGGGGAGCTGTTTTTT.

This sequence joins TRBV20-1 and TRBJ2-7, with D perhaps TRBD2 (7 bases). The CDR3 loop spans 15 amino acids. Trimming took off 3 bases at V and 0 bases at J, with 15 bases between the two ends. Germline-derived CDR1 and CDR2 are DFQATT and SNEGSKA (reference sequence). The CDR3 region is CSARGGRRYSYEQYF. CDR3 coding DNA: TGCAGTGCTAGGGGGGGGCGGCGGTACTCCTACGAGCAGTACTTC.

This clonotype was seen repeatedly, ten times or more. The rearrangement joins TRBV2 to TRBJ1-3; D remains unclear. CDR3 length: 13 amino acids. Germline V gene sequence: CDR1 SNHLY, CDR2 FYNNEI. V gave up 3 bases and J gave up 1 base, with 4 bases separating them. Here the CDR3 DNA reads TGTGCCAGCAGTGATGTTTCTGGAAACACCATATATTTT. It specifies CASSDVSGNTIYF.

This chain connects TRBV18 to TRBJ1-5, with D perhaps matching TRBD1 (5 bases). This CDR3 is built from 17 residues. Germline assignment: CDR1 KGHSH and CDR2 LQKENI. Deletions cut 3 bases from V and 2 bases from J, with 17 bases between. Written as DNA, the CDR3 is TGTGCCAGCTCACCTTTAGGTTCGGGGGTGGGCAATCAGCCCCAGCATTTT. Encoded protein: CASSPLGSGVGNQPQHF.

This clonotype appeared many times. The J gene is TRBJ2-1, the V gene TRBV20-1; D remains ambiguous. The V gene's germline CDR1 is DFQATT and CDR2 SNEGSKA (reference sequence). V gave up 6 bases and J gave up 4 bases, with 7 bases separating them. CDR3 length equals 11 residues. CDR3 amino acids: CSALPYNEQFF. For the CDR3, the DNA is TGCAGTGCCCTACCTTACAATGAGCAGTTCTTC.

Ten or more counts support this clonotype. The V call is TRBV28, the J call TRBJ2-3, with 12 bases aligning to TRBD1. Trimming took 5 bases from V and 7 from J; bases not matched to a gene: 19. The CDR3 is 19 amino acids. CDR1 is MDHEN and CDR2 is SYDVKM in the germline V gene. CDR3 nucleotide sequence: TGTGCCAGCAGTCGACTACCGGGACAGGGGGCAGTTAGCCTGTATACGCAGTATTTT. Amino acid sequence: CASSRLPGQGAVSLYTQYF.

This clonotype has only a few counts. The chain links TRBV6-5 to TRBJ2-7; possible D gene TRBD2, 6 bases. CDR3 length: 14 residues. The V gene lost 6 bases and the J gene lost 5 bases, with 17 bases spanning the gap. Germline V gives CDR1 MNHEY, CDR2 SVGAGI. DNA of the CDR3: TGTGCCAGCAGCGCATATCGGGGGATCCACGAGCAGTACTTC. This codes for CASSAYRGIHEQYF.

V is TRBV18 and J is TRBJ2-3; a possible D gene is TRBD2 (5 bases). CDR3 length: 16 residues. CDR1 and CDR2 from the germline V gene are KGHSH and LQKENI. The V gene lost 3 bases and the J gene lost 5 bases, with 18 bases spanning the gap. The CDR3 loop reads CASSPISGSSGDTQYF. CDR3 sequence (DNA): TGTGCCAGCTCACCCATATCGGGAAGTTCGGGAGATACGCAGTATTTT.

Ten or more counts support this clonotype. The chain employs TRBV2 and TRBJ2-7; possible D gene TRBD2, 6 bases. V was shortened by 6 bases and J by 0 bases, with 6 bases between the two germline ends. The length of the CDR3 is 12 residues. Germline V gene sequence: CDR1 SNHLY, CDR2 FYNNEI. The CDR3 sequence is CASRDYSYEQYF. The CDR3 DNA is TGTGCCAGCAGGGACTACTCCTACGAGCAGTACTTC.

This clonotype has ten or more counts. The chain joins TRBV20-1 to TRBJ2-5, with TRBD1 matching 8 bases. CDR1 is DFQATT and CDR2 is SNEGSKA in the germline V gene (reference sequence). After removal of 6 bases from V and 5 bases from J, the junction contained 11 bases not matched to a gene. The CDR3 loop spans 14 amino acids. The CDR3 DNA is TGCAGTGCACCTAAGGACAGGGTCGTCGAGACCCAGTACTTC. It codes for CSAPKDRVVETQYF.